This TCR beta chain was identified during a study of T cells after posttransplantation cyclophosphamide. Study-wide results and caveats: Recipient CMV seropositivity and CMV reactivation strongly tracked TRB clonality.

As for this clone: Its antigen remains unidentified.

Cyclophosphamide on days +3 and +4 followed busulfan-fludarabine conditioning and a marrow graft. The table came from immunoSEQ multiplex PCR; TCRdb's copy has only in-frame clones and leaves some out. Among fewer than 15,000 clones, about 2% were seen once, and the ten largest hold about 14%. The CDR3 loop spans 14 amino acids. V trimming: 6 bases; J trimming: 1 base; junction bases outside the gene matches: 6. CDR1 is MDHEN and CDR2 is SYDVKM in the germline V gene. V usage is TRBV28 and J usage is TRBJ2-7; 7 bases align to TRBD1. This receptor was identified in a male patient in his 30s who received an allogeneic stem cell transplant from a related donor, was CMV-positive, and had no GVHD. These T cells may partly come from the graft donor. Sequenced here: PBMCs, sampled after allogeneic stem cell transplant with posttransplant cyclophosphamide. CDR3 in amino acids: CASRGTDKSYEQYF. DNA of the CDR3: TGTGCCAGCAGGGGGACAGATAAATCCTACGAGCAGTACTTC. The full variable domain, its missing parts supplied by reference TRBV28 and TRBJ2-7, is DVKVTQSSRYLVKRTGEKVFLECVQDMDHENMFWYRQDPGLGLRLIYFSYDVKMKEKGDIPEGYSVSREKKERFSLILESASTNQTSMYLCASRGTDKSYEQYFGPGTRLTVT.